This is a list of T cell receptor beta chains from one sample in a study of OX40 agonist ivuxolimab in advanced cancers. The method was immunoSEQ multiplex PCR; TCRdb's version includes in-frame clones alone and lacks a portion of them. This table holds some 70,000 clones, 70% to 90% found once. The specimen comprised CD4+ or CD8+ T cells sorted from blood, sampled in a trial of the OX40 agonist ivuxolimab. Source of these receptors: an adult with an advanced solid tumor such as melanoma, head and neck, liver or kidney cancer. Both conserved end residues are part of each CDR3. The D gene is left open where the match is weak. Size tells how often a clone was seen (once, few, many) or the class of an expanded clone, and some rows leave it out.

d_gene: .
abundance: .
v_gene: TRBV28
j_gene: TRBJ1-2
CDR3nt: TGTGCCAGCAGTTTGTCACAAAACTATGGCTACACCTTC
CDR3aa: CASSLSQNYGYTF

d_gene: .
abundance: .
v_gene: TRBV2
j_gene: TRBJ2-2
CDR3nt: TGTGCCAGCAGGACGCGGGAGAACACCGGGGAGCTGTTTTTT
CDR3aa: CASRTRENTGELFF

d_gene: TRBD2
abundance: .
v_gene: TRBV2
j_gene: TRBJ2-5
CDR3nt: TGTGCCAGCAGCGCGGGGGGGGCAGAGACCCAGTACTTC
CDR3aa: CASSAGGAETQYF

d_gene: TRBD2
abundance: .
v_gene: TRBV7-3
j_gene: TRBJ2-5
CDR3nt: TGTGCCAGCAGCTCGACTAGCGGGAGGTTGGAGACCCAGTACTTC
CDR3aa: CASSSTSGRLETQYF

d_gene: .
abundance: .
v_gene: TRBV6-6
j_gene: TRBJ2-7
CDR3nt: TGTGCCAGCAGTCCCACCGACAGGCGCGAGCAGTACTTC
CDR3aa: CASSPTDRREQYF

d_gene: .
abundance: .
v_gene: TRBV6-1
j_gene: TRBJ2-7
CDR3nt: TGTGCCATCAGTGCCGGAGGGGGGTCCTACGAGCAGTACTTC
CDR3aa: CAISAGGGSYEQYF

d_gene: TRBD2
abundance: .
v_gene: TRBV19
j_gene: TRBJ2-7
CDR3nt: TGTGCCAGTAGTATAGGCGGGAGCCACTCCTACGAGCAGTACTTC
CDR3aa: CASSIGGSHSYEQYF

d_gene: .
abundance: few
v_gene: TRBV30
j_gene: TRBJ2-7
CDR3nt: TGTGCCTGGAGTCCCACCCCCCTCTACGAGCAGTACTTC
CDR3aa: CAWSPTPLYEQYF

d_gene: .
abundance: few
v_gene: TRBV30
j_gene: TRBJ2-5
CDR3nt: TGTGCCTGGAGCACGGGACTGGGTCCCGAGACCCAGTACTTC
CDR3aa: CAWSTGLGPETQYF

d_gene: TRBD1
abundance: .
v_gene: TRBV13
j_gene: TRBJ2-2
CDR3nt: TGTGCCAGCACCCCGGGCGCAGGGACAGGCACCGGGGAGCTGTTTTTT
CDR3aa: CASTPGAGTGTGELFF

d_gene: .
abundance: .
v_gene: TRBV7-6
j_gene: TRBJ2-3
CDR3nt: TGTGCCAGCAGCTTATCGTCCCAACCGTTCACAGATACGCAGTATTTT
CDR3aa: CASSLSSQPFTDTQYF

d_gene: TRBD2
abundance: .
v_gene: TRBV7-3
j_gene: TRBJ2-5
CDR3nt: TGTGCCAGCAGCACAACTAGCGGGGGCCGTCAAGAGACCCAGTACTTC
CDR3aa: CASSTTSGGRQETQYF

d_gene: .
abundance: .
v_gene: TRBV28
j_gene: TRBJ2-1
CDR3nt: TGTGCCAGCAGCCTAAGGAATACCGGCTACAATGAGCAGTTCTTC
CDR3aa: CASSLRNTGYNEQFF

d_gene: .
abundance: .
v_gene: TRBV4-1
j_gene: TRBJ2-7
CDR3nt: TGCGCCAGCAGCCAAAGGGAGGAAACTCGGTACGAGCAGTACTTC
CDR3aa: CASSQREETRYEQYF

d_gene: .
abundance: .
v_gene: TRBV2
j_gene: TRBJ2-7
CDR3nt: TGTGCCAGCAGTGAAAGCGCGGACTACGAGCAGTACTTC
CDR3aa: CASSESADYEQYF

d_gene: .
abundance: .
v_gene: TRBV5-8
j_gene: TRBJ2-1
CDR3nt: TGTGCCAGCAGCTTAAGCGAAAATGAGCAGTTCTTC
CDR3aa: CASSLSENEQFF

d_gene: .
abundance: once
v_gene: TRBV4-1
j_gene: TRBJ1-5
CDR3nt: TGCGCCAGCAGCCAAGATGGAGGTATTAGCAATCAGCCCCAGCATTTT
CDR3aa: CASSQDGGISNQPQHF

d_gene: .
abundance: .
v_gene: TRBV5-1
j_gene: TRBJ2-5
CDR3nt: TGCGCCAGCAGCTTGGGATCAGGGAAAGAGACCCAGTACTTC
CDR3aa: CASSLGSGKETQYF

d_gene: .
abundance: .
v_gene: TRBV9
j_gene: TRBJ2-7
CDR3nt: TGTGCCAGCAGCCTCGGACAGCGGCAGGACGAGCAGTACTTC
CDR3aa: CASSLGQRQDEQYF

d_gene: .
abundance: .
v_gene: TRBV11-2
j_gene: TRBJ1-6
CDR3nt: TGTGCCAGCAGCCCACGGGGGTTGGGTACCCTAACATTTTCACCCCTCCACTTT
CDR3aa: CASSPRGLGTLTFSPLHF